This T cell receptor beta chain was sequenced for a study of blood T cell repertoires in COVID-19. Across the whole study: Donors in the United States, Italy and Spain gave samples during acute or convalescent COVID-19.

CDR1 and CDR2 (germline): MNHEY, SVGEGT. The V and J ends lost 4 bases and 5 bases respectively, with 15 bases between them. This CDR3 is built from 15 residues. In the original workflow: Reference gene primer amplification yielded estimated nucleated cell counts. The data were produced by immunoSEQ multiplex PCR, yet TCRdb's version contains in-frame clones alone and is incomplete. Clone size and V and J calls were adopted from that table, with D and trimming inferred from the DNA. The sample lists 99,000 or so clones, under 90% occurring once. The gene calls are TRBV6-2 or TRBV6-3 and TRBJ1-5; perhaps TRBD1 as D (5 bases). The receptor was derived from an elderly man with acute or convalescent COVID-19. Sample: peripheral blood. CDR3 nucleotides: TGTGCCAGCAGTTCTGGTCAGGGAACCTATCAGCCCCAGCATTTT. Its protein is CASSSGQGTYQPQHF.